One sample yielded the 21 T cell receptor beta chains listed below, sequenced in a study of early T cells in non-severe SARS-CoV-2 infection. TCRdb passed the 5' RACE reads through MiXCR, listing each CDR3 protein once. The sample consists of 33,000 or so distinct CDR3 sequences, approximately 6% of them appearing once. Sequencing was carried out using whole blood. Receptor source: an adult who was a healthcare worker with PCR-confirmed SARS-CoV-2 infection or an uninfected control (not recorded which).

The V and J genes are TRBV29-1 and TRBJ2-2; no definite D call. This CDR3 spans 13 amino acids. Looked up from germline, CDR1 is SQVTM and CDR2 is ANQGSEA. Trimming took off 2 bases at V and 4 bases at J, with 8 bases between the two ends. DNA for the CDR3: TGCAGCGTTGAATTGCACGGCACCGGGGAGCTGTTTTTT. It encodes CSVELHGTGELFF.

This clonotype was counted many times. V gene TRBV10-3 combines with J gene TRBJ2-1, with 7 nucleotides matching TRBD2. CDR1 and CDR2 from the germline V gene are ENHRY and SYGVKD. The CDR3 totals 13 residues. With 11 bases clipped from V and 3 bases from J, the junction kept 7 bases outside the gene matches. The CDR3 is CAPPLADYNEQFF. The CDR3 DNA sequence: TGTGCCCCACCCCTAGCGGACTACAATGAGCAGTTCTTC.

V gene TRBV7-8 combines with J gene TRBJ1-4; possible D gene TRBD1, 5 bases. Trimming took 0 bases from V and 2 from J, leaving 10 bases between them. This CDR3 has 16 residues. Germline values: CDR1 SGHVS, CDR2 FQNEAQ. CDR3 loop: CASSLAGGDTNEKLFF. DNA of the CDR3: TGTGCCAGCAGCTTAGCGGGCGGGGACACTAATGAAAAACTGTTTTTT.

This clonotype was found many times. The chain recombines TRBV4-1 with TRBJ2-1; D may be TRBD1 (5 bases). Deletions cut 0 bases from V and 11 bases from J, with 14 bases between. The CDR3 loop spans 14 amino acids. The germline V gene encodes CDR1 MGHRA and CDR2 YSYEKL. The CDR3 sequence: CASSQDPTGQKQFF. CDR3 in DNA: TGCGCCAGCAGCCAAGATCCTACCGGACAAAAGCAGTTCTTC.

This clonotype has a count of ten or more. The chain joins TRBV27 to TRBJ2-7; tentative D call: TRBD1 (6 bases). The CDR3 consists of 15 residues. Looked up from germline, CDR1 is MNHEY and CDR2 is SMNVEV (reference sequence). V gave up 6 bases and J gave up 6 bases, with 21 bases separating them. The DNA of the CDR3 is TGTGCCAGCAGCCCTCCTTTAAAGGGGGTAGGCGAGCAGTACTTC. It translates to CASSPPLKGVGEQYF.

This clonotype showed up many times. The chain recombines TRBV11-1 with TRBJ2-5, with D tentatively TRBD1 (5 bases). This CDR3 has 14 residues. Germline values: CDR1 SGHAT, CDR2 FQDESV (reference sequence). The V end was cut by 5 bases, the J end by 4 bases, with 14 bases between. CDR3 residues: CASSNMGRRETQYF. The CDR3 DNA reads TGTGCCAGCAGCAATATGGGGCGGCGAGAGACCCAGTACTTC.

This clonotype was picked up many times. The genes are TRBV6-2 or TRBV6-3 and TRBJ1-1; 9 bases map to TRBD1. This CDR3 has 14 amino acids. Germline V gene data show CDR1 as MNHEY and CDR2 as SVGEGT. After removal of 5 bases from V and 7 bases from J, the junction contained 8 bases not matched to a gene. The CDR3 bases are TGTGCCAGCAGTAATCCCGGGACAGGGAATGAAGCTTTCTTT. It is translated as CASSNPGTGNEAFF.

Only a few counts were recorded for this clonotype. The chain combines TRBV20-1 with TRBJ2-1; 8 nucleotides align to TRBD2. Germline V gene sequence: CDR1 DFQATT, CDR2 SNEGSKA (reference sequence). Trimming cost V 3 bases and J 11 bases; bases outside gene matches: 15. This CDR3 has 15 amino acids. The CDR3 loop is CSARSMSGSYAKQFF. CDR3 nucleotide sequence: TGCAGTGCTAGGAGTATGAGCGGGAGTTACGCCAAGCAGTTCTTC.

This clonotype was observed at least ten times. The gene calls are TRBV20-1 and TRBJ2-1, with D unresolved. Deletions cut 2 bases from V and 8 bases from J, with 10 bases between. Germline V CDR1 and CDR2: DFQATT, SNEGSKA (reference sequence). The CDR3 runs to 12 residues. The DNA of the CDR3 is TGCAGTGCTAGATCTGGCCGGGATGAGCAGTTCTTC. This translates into CSARSGRDEQFF.

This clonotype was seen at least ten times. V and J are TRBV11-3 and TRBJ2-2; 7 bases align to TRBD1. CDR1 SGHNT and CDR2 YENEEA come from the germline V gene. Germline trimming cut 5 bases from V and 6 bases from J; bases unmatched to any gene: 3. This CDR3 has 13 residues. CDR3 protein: CASSIQGAGELFF. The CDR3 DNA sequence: TGTGCCAGCAGCATCCAGGGGGCCGGGGAGCTGTTTTTT.

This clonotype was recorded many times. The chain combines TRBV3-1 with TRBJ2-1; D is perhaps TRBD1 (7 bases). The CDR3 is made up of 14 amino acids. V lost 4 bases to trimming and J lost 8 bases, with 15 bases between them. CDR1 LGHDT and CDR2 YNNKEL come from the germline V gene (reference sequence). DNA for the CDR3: TGTGCCAGCAGCCGCCGACAGGGAGGACATGAGCAGTTCTTC. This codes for CASSRRQGGHEQFF.

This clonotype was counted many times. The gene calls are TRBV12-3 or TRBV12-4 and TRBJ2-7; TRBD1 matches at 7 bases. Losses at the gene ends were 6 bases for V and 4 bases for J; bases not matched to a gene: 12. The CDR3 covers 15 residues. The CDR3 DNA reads TGTGCCAGCAGCCGAGCCTCCGGGACAGATTACGAGCAGTACTTC. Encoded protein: CASSRASGTDYEQYF.

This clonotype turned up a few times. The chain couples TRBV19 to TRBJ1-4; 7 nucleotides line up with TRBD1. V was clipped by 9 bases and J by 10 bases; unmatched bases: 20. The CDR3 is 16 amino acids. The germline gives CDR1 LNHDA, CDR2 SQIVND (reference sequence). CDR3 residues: CASGRGDRLMEGKLFF. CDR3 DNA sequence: TGTGCCAGCGGCAGGGGGGACAGATTAATGGAAGGAAAACTGTTTTTT.

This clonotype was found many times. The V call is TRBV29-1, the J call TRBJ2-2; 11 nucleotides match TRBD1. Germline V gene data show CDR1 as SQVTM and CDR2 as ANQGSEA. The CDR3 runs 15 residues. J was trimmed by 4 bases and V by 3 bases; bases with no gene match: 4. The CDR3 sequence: CSVDPGTGGTGELFF. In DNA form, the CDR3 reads TGCAGCGTTGATCCTGGGACAGGGGGCACCGGGGAGCTGTTTTTT.

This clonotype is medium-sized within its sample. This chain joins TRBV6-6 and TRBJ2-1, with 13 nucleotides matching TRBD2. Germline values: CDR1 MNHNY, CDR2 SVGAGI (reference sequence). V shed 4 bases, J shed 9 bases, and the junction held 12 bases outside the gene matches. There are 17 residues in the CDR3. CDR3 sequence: CASSSALTSGRAFEQFF. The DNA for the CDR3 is TGTGCCAGCAGTTCGGCCCTCACTAGCGGGAGGGCCTTTGAGCAGTTCTTC.

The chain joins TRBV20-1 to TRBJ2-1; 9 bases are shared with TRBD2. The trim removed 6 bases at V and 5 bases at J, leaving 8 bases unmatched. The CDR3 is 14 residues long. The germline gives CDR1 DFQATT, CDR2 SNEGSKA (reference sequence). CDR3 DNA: TGCAGTGCCCCGCCCGCGGGAGGGGACAATGAGCAGTTCTTC. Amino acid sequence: CSAPPAGGDNEQFF.

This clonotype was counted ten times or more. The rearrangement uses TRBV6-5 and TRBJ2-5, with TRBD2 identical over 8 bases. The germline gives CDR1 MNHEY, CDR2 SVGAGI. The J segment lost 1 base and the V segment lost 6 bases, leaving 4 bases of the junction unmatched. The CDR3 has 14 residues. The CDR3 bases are TGTGCCAGCAGACAAAGCGGGGGCCAAGAGACCCAGTACTTC. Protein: CASRQSGGQETQYF.

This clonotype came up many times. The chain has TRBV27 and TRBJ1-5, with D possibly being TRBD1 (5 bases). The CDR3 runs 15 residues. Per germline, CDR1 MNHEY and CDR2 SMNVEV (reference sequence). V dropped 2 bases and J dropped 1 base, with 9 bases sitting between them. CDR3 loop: CASSLQGGSNQPQHF. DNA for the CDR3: TGTGCCAGCAGTTTACAGGGAGGGAGCAATCAGCCCCAGCATTTT.

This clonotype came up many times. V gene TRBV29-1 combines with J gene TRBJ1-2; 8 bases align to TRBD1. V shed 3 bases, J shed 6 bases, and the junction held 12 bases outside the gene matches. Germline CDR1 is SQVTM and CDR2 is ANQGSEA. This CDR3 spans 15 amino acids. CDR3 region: CSVEWQGALRHGYTF. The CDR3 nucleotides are TGCAGCGTTGAGTGGCAGGGGGCGCTTCGACATGGCTACACCTTC.

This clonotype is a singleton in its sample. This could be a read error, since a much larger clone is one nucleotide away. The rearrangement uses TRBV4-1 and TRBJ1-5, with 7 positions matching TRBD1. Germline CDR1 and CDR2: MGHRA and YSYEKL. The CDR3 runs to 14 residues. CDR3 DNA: TGCGCCAACAGCCAAGACAGGGCGCCTCAGCCCCAGCATTTT. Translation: CANSQDRAPQPQHF.

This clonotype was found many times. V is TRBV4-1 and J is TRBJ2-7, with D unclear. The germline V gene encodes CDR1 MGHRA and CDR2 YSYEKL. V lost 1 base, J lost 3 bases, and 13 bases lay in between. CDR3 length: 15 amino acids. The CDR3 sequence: CASSQVAGPHYEQYF. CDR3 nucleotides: TGCGCCAGCAGCCAAGTGGCAGGCCCGCACTACGAGCAGTACTTC.